The TCR beta chain under discussion was sequenced for a study of control samples from healthy donors and cancer patients. The data were produced by immunoSEQ multiplex PCR, yet TCRdb's version contains in-frame clones alone and is incomplete. There are 55,000 to 70,000 clones in the sample; around 87% occur only once, and about 6.5% lies in the top ten. The sample was PBMCs. This sequence originates from a man aged 55 to 70 with colorectal cancer.

The CDR3 nucleotides read TGTGCCAGCAGCTTTGGGTTGAACACTGAAGCTTTCTTT. Amino acid sequence: CASSFGLNTEAFF. V usage is TRBV5-6 and J usage is TRBJ1-1; D gene ambiguous. The CDR3 sequence is 13 residues long. Germline V gene lookup returns CDR1 SGHDT and CDR2 YYEEEE. V lost 2 bases and J 0 bases, leaving 5 bases between the germline ends. The complete variable domain, with remaining parts taken from reference TRBV5-6 and TRBJ1-1, reads DAGVTQSPTHLIKTRGQQVTLRCSPKSGHDTVSWYQQALGQGPQFIFQYYEEEERQRGNFPDRFSGHQFPNYSSELNVNALLLGDSALYLCASSFGLNTEAFFGQGTRLTVV.